These T cell receptor beta chains were read from a single sample in a study of blood T cell repertoires in COVID-19. Profiling relied on immunoSEQ multiplex PCR, and the TCRdb table lists in-frame clones only, not all of them. The sample carries 150,000 to 200,000 clones, roughly 87% recorded once. The sample taken for sequencing was peripheral blood. All receptors come from a woman aged 55-69 years who had recovered from COVID-19. The CDR3 runs from the conserved cysteine through the conserved F or W. The order of the fields is clone size, D gene, V gene, J gene, CDR3 DNA, CDR3 protein. D genes are given only for firm matches. Where a row states a size, it is once, few, many or the class of an expanded clone; other rows omit it.

>-|-|TRBV7-2|TRBJ1-5
TGTGCCAGCAGCCCGGGGGGACATCTGTCTCTTAGCAATCAGCCCCAGCATTTT
CASSPGGHLSLSNQPQHF
>-|-|TRBV6-4|TRBJ2-3
TGTGCCAGCAGTCGCCAACTAGCCACTAGCACAGATACGCAGTATTTT
CASSRQLATSTDTQYF
>-|-|TRBV2|TRBJ2-3
TGTGCCCGCCAGGGGCTAGACGGGATCCTTACGCAGTATTTT
CARQGLDGILTQYF
>-|-|TRBV5-4|TRBJ2-5
TGTGCCAGCAGCGGGGGGAGCGCAGGGACGGAGACCCAGTACTTC
CASSGGSAGTETQYF
>-|TRBD1|TRBV5-1|TRBJ1-2
TGCGCCAGCAGATTCACGTCCTCGACAGGGGAAGGCTACACCTTC
CASRFTSSTGEGYTF
>-|-|TRBV5-1|TRBJ1-2
TGCGCCAGCAGCCGACAGGAAGATGGCTACACCTTC
CASSRQEDGYTF
>-|-|TRBV9|TRBJ2-1
TGTGCCAGCAGCTTCTTGGAGGGGGGGCAACAGTTCTTC
CASSFLEGGQQFF
>-|TRBD1|TRBV5-1|TRBJ1-1
TGCGCCAGCAGCTTGGGGGACAGTACCTACCCCCTCGCTGAAGCTTTCTTT
CASSLGDSTYPLAEAFF
>-|TRBD1|TRBV19|TRBJ1-6
TGTGCCAGTAGTCCACAGGGGGCTTCGAATTCACCCCTCCACTTT
CASSPQGASNSPLHF
>-|TRBD1|TRBV7-2|TRBJ1-3
TGTGCCAGCAGCTTAAAACAGGGGGAGGGTAACACCATATATTTT
CASSLKQGEGNTIYF
>once|TRBD1|TRBV11-2|TRBJ2-5
TGTGCCAGCAGCTTAGGGCAGGGGGTGGGGACCCAGTACTTC
CASSLGQGVGTQYF
>-|TRBD1|TRBV9|TRBJ2-5
TGTGCCAGCAGCCTCTCCGGGGGACAGGGATCGTCCCAGTACTTC
CASSLSGGQGSSQYF
>few|-|TRBV6-2/TRBV6-3|TRBJ1-2
TGTGCCAGCAGTTACGGAAGGGAGGCTGGCTACACCTTC
CASSYGREAGYTF
>-|TRBD1|TRBV7-8|TRBJ1-5
TGTGCCAGCAGCCCAGGGGGTCAGCCCCAGCATTTT
CASSPGGQPQHF
>-|TRBD1|TRBV7-9|TRBJ2-2
TGTGCCAGCAGCTTATTTACAGGGGCGGACACCGGGGAGCTGTTTTTT
CASSLFTGADTGELFF
>-|-|TRBV6-6|TRBJ2-1
TGTGCCAGCAGTTACTACCTTACAGGGCTAAGAAATGAGCAGTTCTTC
CASSYYLTGLRNEQFF
>-|-|TRBV28|TRBJ2-7
TGTGCCAGCAGTTACCCCGGGGGTATGTCCTACGAGCAGTACTTC
CASSYPGGMSYEQYF
>-|TRBD2|TRBV2|TRBJ2-1
TGTGCCAGCAGTGCCAGCGGGAGCTCCTACAATGAGCAGTTCTTC
CASSASGSSYNEQFF
>-|TRBD1|TRBV4-2|TRBJ1-2
TGTGCCAGCAGCCAAGGGGACAGGACCCATGGCTACACCTTC
CASSQGDRTHGYTF
>few|TRBD1|TRBV5-4|TRBJ2-3
TGTGCCAGCAGCCCGGGACAGGGGGCTGGAGATACGCAGTATTTT
CASSPGQGAGDTQYF
>-|-|TRBV5-1|TRBJ1-1
TGCGCCAGCAGCATTTCCAGGGACATGAACACTGAAGCTTTCTTT
CASSISRDMNTEAFF
>-|TRBD1|TRBV27|TRBJ2-7
TGTGCCAGCAGATCTACCGGGACAGGGGTCTTCGAGCAGTACTTC
CASRSTGTGVFEQYF
>-|TRBD1|TRBV10-2|TRBJ1-4
TGCGCCAGCAGCCCGGGACAGGGGGTCGATAATGAAAAACTGTTTTTT
CASSPGQGVDNEKLFF
>-|TRBD1|TRBV7-9|TRBJ1-2
TGTGCCAGCAGTCGACAGGGCGGAGATGGCTACACCTTC
CASSRQGGDGYTF
>-|-|TRBV5-4|TRBJ1-1
TGTGCCAGCAGCTTGAACCCCCTTGAGAAGGCTTTCTTT
CASSLNPLEKAFF
>-|TRBD1|TRBV11-2|TRBJ1-2
TGTGCCAGCAGCTTGGGGACAGCAGTATATGGCTACACCTTC
CASSLGTAVYGYTF
>-|-|TRBV5-1|TRBJ2-1
TGCGCCAGCAGTTCCAGACAGACCGACTCCTACAATGAGCAGTTCTTC
CASSSRQTDSYNEQFF
>-|-|TRBV19|TRBJ2-5
TGTGCCAGTAGTATAAGCCGGGAGACCCAGTACTTC
CASSISRETQYF
>-|-|TRBV9|TRBJ2-3
TGTGCCAGCACCAGAGGCGGGGACGATACGCAGTATTTT
CASTRGGDDTQYF
>-|TRBD1|TRBV19|TRBJ1-5
TGTGCCAGTACGACAGGGAGTTTCGGGAGCAATCAGCCCCAGCATTTT
CASTTGSFGSNQPQHF
>-|-|TRBV7-3|TRBJ2-1
TGTGCCAGCAGCTTCGGCGGGGGCTGGAAGAATGAGCAGTTCTTC
CASSFGGGWKNEQFF
>-|TRBD1|TRBV24-1|TRBJ2-1
TGTGCCACCAGCACCACCGGGACAGGAAGTTACAATGAGCAGTTCTTC
CATSTTGTGSYNEQFF
>-|-|TRBV10-2|TRBJ1-1
TGCGCCAGCAGTGTGAGGATGAACACTGAAGCTTTCTTT
CASSVRMNTEAFF
>-|-|TRBV3-1/TRBV3-2|TRBJ2-4
TGTGCCAGCAGCCAAAATTGGGCCAGTCCTCTAGCCAAAAACATTCAGTACTTC
CASSQNWASPLAKNIQYF
>-|TRBD1|TRBV24-1|TRBJ2-5
TGTGCCACCAGTGACCCCGGGACAGGGAGGGAGACCCAGTACTTC
CATSDPGTGRETQYF
>-|-|TRBV27|TRBJ1-1
TGTGCCAGCAGTCCTCCAACGGGGAACACTGAAGCTTTCTTT
CASSPPTGNTEAFF
>-|-|TRBV6-2/TRBV6-3|TRBJ1-6
TGTGCCAGCAGTTACTCGAGTAGGGCGGGATGGAATTCACCCCTCCACTTT
CASSYSSRAGWNSPLHF
>once|TRBD1|TRBV15|TRBJ1-4
TGTGCCACCAGCCGTGACAGGGGCGGAGGGAAACTGTTTTTT
CATSRDRGGGKLFF
>-|TRBD1|TRBV5-4|TRBJ2-7
TGTGCCAGCAGCTCAGGGTCCTCAGGGGGCCGCGGCGAGCAGTACTTC
CASSSGSSGGRGEQYF
>-|TRBD1|TRBV7-9|TRBJ1-2
TGTGCCAGCAGCCTTTCGACAGGGGGCTACACCTTC
CASSLSTGGYTF